These 8 T cell receptor beta chains originate from one sample sequenced in a study of shared clonotypes between healthy human individuals (dated by TCRdb to the early 2020s). Preparation of the library involved the immunoSEQ multiplex PCR assay. TCRdb's version of the immuneACCESS table is confined to in-frame rearrangements and falls short of the full clone set. An unresolved V gene accounts for under half of the shortfall where checked; the remainder is of unknown origin. The sample records roughly 1.5 million clones, approximately 98% of which are singletons. The ten largest clonotypes hold around 0.45% of the sample. Material: naive CD4+ T cells sorted from blood. Interpreted using the paper, the cell subset or site label stands for: CD45RA+ positively selected. These receptors originate from a man aged 25-45 years in good health.

The J gene is TRBJ1-2, the V gene TRBV18; no reliable D call. This CDR3 is built from 18 residues. CDR1 is KGHSH and CDR2 is LQKENI in the germline V gene. V lost 5 bases, J lost 4 bases, and 26 bases lay in between. The CDR3 reads CASSEPSGNPHPLYGYTF. CDR3 in DNA: TGTGCCAGCTCAGAACCAAGCGGTAATCCCCATCCTCTCTATGGCTACACCTTC.

J is TRBJ1-5 and V is TRBV28; 8 bases are a match to TRBD1. Germline-derived CDR1 and CDR2 are MDHEN and SYDVKM. With 3 bases clipped from V and 6 bases from J, the junction kept 4 bases outside the gene matches. The CDR3 runs 14 residues. The CDR3 coding sequence is TGTGCCAGCAGTTTGACAGGGGACCCTCAGCCCCAGCATTTT. It specifies CASSLTGDPQPQHF.

The J gene is TRBJ1-2, the V gene TRBV10-3; TRBD1 agrees at 9 bases. With V trimmed by 7 bases and J by 2 bases, 2 bases remained unmatched. Germline V gene lookup returns CDR1 ENHRY and CDR2 SYGVKD. The length of the CDR3 is 13 residues. The CDR3 DNA reads TGTGCCATCATGACAGGGGGAAACTATGGCTACACCTTC. This translates into CAIMTGGNYGYTF.

With respect to this clone: The same CDR3 also results from other DNA sequences found in this sample. This chain joins TRBV5-4 and TRBJ2-7; D unclear. The CDR3 loop spans 13 amino acids. CDR1 is SGHNT, CDR2 YYREEE, per germline (reference sequence). V was trimmed by 0 bases and J by 0 bases, leaving 4 bases between them. CDR3 sequence: CASSLGVSYEQYF. DNA for the CDR3: TGTGCCAGCAGCTTGGGGGTCTCCTACGAGCAGTACTTC.

The chain recombines TRBV30 with TRBJ2-3; D is unresolved. CDR1 and CDR2 (germline): GTSNPN, SVGIG (reference sequence). V was pared by 2 bases and J by 4 bases, with 7 bases between. The length of the CDR3 is 12 residues. CDR3 nucleotides: TGTGCCTGGAGTTCGATCGCAGATACGCAGTATTTT. Translated: CAWSSIADTQYF.

V and J are TRBV7-2 and TRBJ2-7, with D possibly being TRBD1 or TRBD2 (5 bases each). CDR3 length: 14 residues. V was cut by 1 base and J by 5 bases, with 12 bases left in between. CDR1 and CDR2 (germline): SGHTA, FQGNSA. CDR3 residues: CASSLGGSANEQYF. The CDR3 DNA reads as TGTGCCAGCAGCTTAGGGGGGAGTGCCAACGAGCAGTACTTC.

CDR3 loop: CSVNRDGENYGYTF. CDR3 DNA: TGCAGCGTTAACCGGGACGGTGAGAACTATGGCTACACCTTC. This chain links TRBV29-1 with TRBJ1-2; a weak D match, TRBD1 (5 bases). The V and J ends lost 5 bases and 2 bases respectively, with 15 bases between them. The length of the CDR3 is 14 residues. The germline V gene has CDR1 SQVTM and CDR2 ANQGSEA.

V and J are TRBV18 and TRBJ2-7; 12 bases map to TRBD1. V dropped 4 bases and J dropped 4; count of bases not matched to a gene: 5. Germline V CDR1 and CDR2: KGHSH, LQKENI. The CDR3 length is 15 residues. The CDR3 DNA sequence: TGTGCCAGCTCACGGGACAGGGGGCACGTTTACGAGCAGTACTTC. It is translated as CASSRDRGHVYEQYF.